Following are 14 T cell receptor beta chains from one sample sequenced in a study of cytomegalovirus exposure and HLA in healthy donors. Primers included in the PCR were 60 Vbeta and 13 Jbeta primers. Using immunoSEQ multiplex PCR, the repertoire was profiled, and TCRdb retains in-frame clones only, with some absent. The sample carries 140,000 or so clones, about 74% recorded once. The specimen was PBMCs. Receptors were obtained from a man between 18 and 29 years old in good health and CMV-seropositive.

The rearrangement joins TRBV19 to TRBJ2-1, with 8 bases fitting TRBD2. Germline CDR1 reads LNHDA; CDR2 reads SQIVND (reference sequence). V lost 6 bases to trimming and J lost 2 bases; unmatched junction nucleotides: 9. The CDR3 is 16 residues long. Here the CDR3 reads CASRIAGGGTYNEQFF. CDR3 sequence (DNA): TGTGCCAGTAGAATTGCGGGAGGTGGCACCTACAATGAGCAGTTCTTC. Based on the CDR3 plus reference TRBV19 and TRBJ2-1, the full variable domain is DGGITQSPKYLFRKEGQNVTLSCEQNLNHDAMYWYRQDPGQGLRLIYYSQIVNDFQKGDIAEGYSVSREKKESFPLTVTSAQKNPTAFYLCASRIAGGGTYNEQFFGPGTRLTVL.

This chain connects TRBV15 to TRBJ2-7; TRBD1 matches 7 bases. This CDR3 region has 12 residues. CDR1 and CDR2 (germline): LNHNV, YYDKDF (reference sequence). V lost 8 bases and J lost 3; bases outside the gene matches: 4. The CDR3 nucleotides read TGTGCCACCGGGCAGGGGGACTACGAGCAGTACTTC. Translating it yields CATGQGDYEQYF.

The chain joins TRBV11-2 to TRBJ2-1; 11 nucleotides line up with TRBD2. The CDR3 length is 17 residues. V lost 0 bases, J lost 5 bases, and 6 bases stayed unmatched. Germline values: CDR1 SGHAT, CDR2 FQNNGV. The CDR3 sequence: CASSLDRRLAGHNEQFF. In DNA, the CDR3 is TGTGCCAGCAGCTTAGATCGCCGACTAGCGGGGCACAATGAGCAGTTCTTC.

J is TRBJ2-7 and V is TRBV29-1; 7 nucleotides align to TRBD2. Trimming took 6 bases from V and 8 from J; bases not matched to a gene: 7. The CDR3 extends over 11 amino acids. Germline V gene sequence: CDR1 SQVTM, CDR2 ANQGSEA. The CDR3 region is CSVTTSFQQYF. The CDR3 nucleotides are TGCAGCGTGACGACTAGCTTTCAGCAGTACTTC.

V usage is TRBV7-2 and J usage is TRBJ2-1; D is perhaps TRBD2 (5 bases). CDR3 length: 15 residues. The germline V gene encodes CDR1 SGHTA and CDR2 FQGNSA. With 6 bases removed from V and 0 bases from J, the gap between germline ends came to 12 bases. In DNA, the CDR3 is TGTGCCAGCAGTAGGACTGTGAGCTCCTACAATGAGCAGTTCTTC. Translating gives CASSRTVSSYNEQFF.

The V and J genes are TRBV4-3 and TRBJ2-7; a possible D gene is TRBD2 (6 bases). V lost 0 bases and J lost 6, with 9 bases in between. CDR1 is LGHNA and CDR2 is YSLEER in the germline V gene. This CDR3 has 13 residues. In nucleotides, the CDR3 is TGCGCCAGCAGCCAAGATTGGAGGGGCGAGCAGTACTTC. It specifies CASSQDWRGEQYF.

This clone was seen a handful of times. The gene calls are TRBV19 and TRBJ2-7; 11 bases are a match to TRBD2. Trimming at V came to 7 bases and at J to 5 bases, leaving 7 bases not matched to a gene. Per the germline V gene, CDR1 is LNHDA and CDR2 is SQIVND (reference sequence). The CDR3 runs to 14 residues. The CDR3 loop reads CASTIGGLADEQYF. The CDR3 bases are TGTGCCAGTACCATAGGGGGACTAGCGGACGAGCAGTACTTC.

V and J are TRBV25-1 and TRBJ1-2; weak D call: TRBD1 (6 bases). The CDR3 extends over 15 amino acids. Germline V gene data show CDR1 as MGHDK and CDR2 as SYGVNS. V lost 4 bases, J lost 2 bases, and 14 bases lay in between. The CDR3 here is CASSALGGANYGYTF. For the CDR3, the DNA is TGTGCCAGCAGTGCCTTAGGGGGGGCGAACTATGGCTACACCTTC.

V gene TRBV27 combines with J gene TRBJ1-5; 7 bases are a match to TRBD1. The CDR3 is 14 residues long. The J segment lost 5 bases and the V segment lost 8 bases, leaving 9 bases of the junction unmatched. Germline V gene sequence: CDR1 MNHEY, CDR2 SMNVEV (reference sequence). Here the CDR3 reads CASSAQGVDQPQHF. The CDR3 region has the DNA TGTGCCAGCTCTGCGCAGGGGGTGGATCAGCCCCAGCATTTT.

The chain links TRBV20-1 to TRBJ1-2, with D possibly TRBD1 on 6 matching bases. Germline loops: CDR1 DFQATT, CDR2 SNEGSKA (reference sequence). V dropped 3 bases and J dropped 5 bases, with 7 bases sitting between them. The CDR3 is made up of 11 amino acids. CDR3 amino acids: CSARTGYGYTF. In DNA, the CDR3 is TGCAGTGCTAGGACAGGATATGGCTACACCTTC.

The rearrangement joins TRBV30 to TRBJ2-1, with 7 positions matching TRBD2. Trimming removed 3 bases from V and 9 bases from J; junction bases left unmatched: 5. The V gene's germline CDR1 is GTSNPN and CDR2 SVGIG (reference sequence). The CDR3 runs 12 residues. This chain's CDR3 is CAWSAGVGEQFF. CDR3 nucleotide sequence: TGTGCCTGGAGCGCGGGGGTGGGTGAGCAGTTCTTC.

The chain links TRBV4-1 to TRBJ2-7, with D perhaps TRBD1 (6 bases). The ends were cut back, 0 bases at V and 7 bases at J, with 13 bases in the middle. The germline gives CDR1 MGHRA, CDR2 YSYEKL. CDR3 length: 14 amino acids. The CDR3 loop is CASSQETGLREQYF. CDR3 coding DNA: TGCGCCAGCAGCCAAGAAACAGGGCTTCGGGAGCAGTACTTC.

The rearrangement uses TRBV6-1 and TRBJ2-1; a possible D gene is TRBD2 (6 bases). The germline V gene has CDR1 MNHNS and CDR2 SASEGT. Trimming removed 4 bases at V and 9 bases at J, with 10 bases between. This CDR3 region has 12 residues. CDR3 nucleotide sequence: TGTGCCAGCAGTGTCACTAGCTTTGAGCAGTTCTTC. Its translation: CASSVTSFEQFF.

The rearrangement joins TRBV28 to TRBJ1-5, with D tentatively TRBD1 (6 bases). This CDR3 is built from 15 residues. CDR1 is MDHEN and CDR2 is SYDVKM in the germline V gene. V was clipped by 5 bases and J by 5 bases, with 16 bases between them. CDR3 region: CASSPILQGHQPQHF. CDR3 nucleotide sequence: TGTGCCAGCAGTCCGATCTTACAGGGCCATCAGCCCCAGCATTTT. The full variable domain, with the rest looked up from reference TRBV28 and TRBJ1-5, is DVKVTQSSRYLVKRTGEKVFLECVQDMDHENMFWYRQDPGLGLRLIYFSYDVKMKEKGDIPEGYSVSREKKERFSLILESASTNQTSMYLCASSPILQGHQPQHFGDGTRLSIL.